This TCR beta chain is from a study of blood T cell repertoires in COVID-19. As for the study in general: Sample material is recorded as cDNA or gDNA derived from T cells, B-cell-depleted T cells, or PBMCs.

The authors' processing: Amplification of reference gene primers was used by the study to estimate nucleated cell counts. Sequencing used immunoSEQ multiplex PCR; TCRdb keeps in-frame clones, though not all of them. V and J calls and clone size follow that table, whereas D and trimming were derived from the DNA. The profile shows hundreds of thousands of clones, approximately 91% of them singletons. Between the trimmed V and J ends, which lost 8 bases and 2 bases, there was a span of 13 bases. The germline gives CDR1 SEHNR, CDR2 FQNEAQ (reference sequence). This CDR3 has 13 amino acids. This clone was seen only once.

The chain carries TRBV7-9 and TRBJ2-7; D ambiguous. The source of this sequence is a woman in her forties or fifties with COVID-19, enrolled during active disease. Sequenced material: peripheral blood. This CDR3 reads CASVGESTYEQYF. The CDR3 bases are TGTGCCAGCGTGGGCGAAAGTACCTACGAGCAGTACTTC.